The rows below give T cell receptor beta chains drawn from one sample of a study of T cells in Graves' hyperthyroidism and ophthalmopathy. TCRdb independently ran MiXCR on the multiplex PCR reads; one entry per CDR3 protein. The sample yields about 380,000 distinct CDR3 sequences, approximately 13% seen once. Input material: blood. The origin of the receptors is a woman aged 55-75 years with Graves' hyperthyroidism. CDR3s include the opening cysteine and the closing phenylalanine or tryptophan. The D gene is left open where the match is weak. For some rows the clone size is stated as once, few or many, or as a class when expanded; others skip it.

TRBV19,TRBD1,many,TRBJ2-7,TGTGCCAGTAGCATTAGGGACAGGGGCTACGAGCAGTACTTC,CASSIRDRGYEQYF
TRBV2,TRBD1,many,TRBJ1-2,TGTGCCAGCGGCAGGGGGCTTGGCTACACCTTC,CASGRGLGYTF
TRBV10-3,.,many,TRBJ2-2,TGTGCCATCAGTGAAACAAATACCGGGGAGCTGTTTTTT,CAISETNTGELFF
TRBV24-1,.,many,TRBJ2-5,TGTGCCACCAGTGATTCTAGGGGTGAGACCCAGTACTTC,CATSDSRGETQYF
TRBV6-5,.,.,TRBJ2-5,TGTGCCAGCAGTTACTCCCCCGACATACAAGAGACCCAGTACTTC,CASSYSPDIQETQYF
TRBV4-1,TRBD2,.,TRBJ2-7,TGCGCCAGCAGCCAATCGAGCCTCGGCGGGAGTCTCTACGAGCAGTACTTC,CASSQSSLGGSLYEQYF
TRBV7-9,.,few,TRBJ2-3,TGTGCCAGCAGCCCCAAGAGGCGGTTTTCAGATACGCAGTATTTT,CASSPKRRFSDTQYF
TRBV19,TRBD1,many,TRBJ1-5,TGTGCCAGTAGTATCTTAAGGGGGCGCGGTTATAGCAATCAGCCCCAGCATTTT,CASSILRGRGYSNQPQHF
TRBV19,.,few,TRBJ1-2,TGTGCCAGTGGACCGACAGCTAACTATGGCTACACCTTC,CASGPTANYGYTF
TRBV30,TRBD2,.,TRBJ2-5,TGTGCCTGGAGTGTAGCTTTTGCTAGCGGGAGAGGGGAGACCCAGTACTTC,CAWSVAFASGRGETQYF
TRBV20-1,TRBD1,many,TRBJ1-1,TGCAGTGCTAGGGGGGACAGTGTGAACACTGAAGCTTTCTTT,CSARGDSVNTEAFF
TRBV20-1,TRBD2,many,TRBJ2-3,TGCAGTGCTATCTCTAGCGGGAGGGCATCTAGCACAGATACGCAGTATTTT,CSAISSGRASSTDTQYF
TRBV3-1,TRBD2,many,TRBJ2-1,TGTGCCAGCAGCCCCTTGACTAGCGGGAGGAACAATGAGCAGTTCTTC,CASSPLTSGRNNEQFF
TRBV7-9,TRBD2,.,TRBJ2-5,TGTGCCAGCATCAGACTAGCGGGAGCCCAAGAGACCCAGTACTTC,CASIRLAGAQETQYF
TRBV3-1,.,many,TRBJ1-4,TGTGCCAGCAGCCAAAGAGCCGCTAATGAAAAACTGTTTTTT,CASSQRAANEKLFF
TRBV12-3/TRBV12-4,.,many,TRBJ2-7,TGTGCCAGCAGTTTAGGTCCGGTCCTGAACTACGAGCAGTACTTC,CASSLGPVLNYEQYF
TRBV7-9,TRBD2,.,TRBJ2-5,TGTGCCAGCAGCTCGACTAGCGTGGCGACCCAGTACTTC,CASSSTSVATQYF
TRBV12-3/TRBV12-4,TRBD2,many,TRBJ2-1,TGTGCCAGCAGCCCCTCCCGCGCGGGAGACTACAATGAGCAGTTCTTC,CASSPSRAGDYNEQFF
TRBV29-1,TRBD1,.,TRBJ1-2,TGCAGCGTTGAAGATCTTATTGGGCTCCGCCAAACTGGAAAAACAGGGGCCTCCTTCCATGGCTACACCTTC,CSVEDLIGLRQTGKTGASFHGYTF
TRBV27,TRBD1,many,TRBJ2-7,TGTGCCAGCAGTCGAGCCGGGACAGGGGGCTACGAGCAGTACTTC,CASSRAGTGGYEQYF
TRBV7-3,TRBD2,few,TRBJ2-6,TGTGCCAGCAGCTTAATAGCGGGAGGTTCCGGGGCCAACGTCCTGACTTTC,CASSLIAGGSGANVLTF
TRBV3-1,TRBD2,.,TRBJ2-2,TGTGCCAGCAGCCACGGACTAGCGGGAGGCCCGAACACCGGGGAGCTGTTTTTT,CASSHGLAGGPNTGELFF
TRBV27,TRBD2,.,TRBJ2-4,TGTGCCAGCAGTTTAGTAGCGGGAGGATTGGGGACCAAAAACATTCAGTACTTC,CASSLVAGGLGTKNIQYF
TRBV7-3,.,many,TRBJ2-3,TGTGCCAGCAGCAGGGACCCCCTCGAGGCAGATACGCAGTATTTT,CASSRDPLEADTQYF
TRBV3-1,TRBD2,few,TRBJ2-7,TGTGCCAGCAGCCAAAGACTAGCGGGAGTCTACGAGCAGTACTTC,CASSQRLAGVYEQYF
TRBV24-1,TRBD1,.,TRBJ1-5,TGTGCCACCAGTTCTACAGGGGGGACAGCTCAGCCCCAGCATTTT,CATSSTGGTAQPQHF
TRBV7-8,TRBD2,few,TRBJ2-1,TGTGCCAGCAGCTTCCTTGGTACTAGCGGGTATAGGGCCTACAATGAGCAGTTCTTC,CASSFLGTSGYRAYNEQFF
TRBV28,.,many,TRBJ1-1,TGTGCCAGCAGTGGAATGAACACTGAAGCTTTCTTT,CASSGMNTEAFF
TRBV20-1,TRBD2,many,TRBJ2-1,TGCAGTGCTAGAGTGGGGACTATCCTTTACAATGAGCAGTTCTTC,CSARVGTILYNEQFF